One and the same sample provided the 29 T cell receptor beta chains below, sequenced in a study of shared clonotypes between healthy human individuals. Positive CCR7 selection of CD45RO-negative cells yielded the naive CD8 cells, and terminally differentiated effector memory CD45RA+ cells were excluded. Assay: immunoSEQ multiplex PCR; the TCRdb copy retains only in-frame clones and omits some. The sample contains over 2 million clones, about 95% of which appear only once. The sample consisted of naive CD8+ T cells sorted from blood. These receptor sequences come from a man younger than 35 in good health.

The chain recombines TRBV10-3 with TRBJ2-3; 9 bases agree with TRBD2. Per germline, CDR1 ENHRY and CDR2 SYGVKD. J gave up 0 bases and V 10 bases, and 8 bases lay outside the gene matches. This CDR3 has 15 amino acids. The CDR3 DNA follows: TGTGCCAGCCAACTACTAGCGGGTAGCACAGATACGCAGTATTTT. As protein: CASQLLAGSTDTQYF.

V usage is TRBV2 and J usage is TRBJ2-1; D possibly corresponds to TRBD1 (6 bases). The V and J ends lost 4 bases and 4 bases respectively, with 17 bases between them. Germline-derived CDR1 and CDR2 are SNHLY and FYNNEI. The length of the CDR3 is 16 residues. CDR3 sequence (DNA): TGTGCCAGCAGTGCATCCGGGACACCCTATTACAATGAGCAGTTCTTC. Encoded protein: CASSASGTPYYNEQFF.

The chain employs TRBV19 and TRBJ2-7, with 9 bases matching TRBD2. The CDR3 is 15 amino acids. Germline V gives CDR1 LNHDA, CDR2 SQIVND (reference sequence). V lost 4 bases, J lost 3 bases, and 7 bases stayed unmatched. The CDR3 DNA follows: TGTGCCAGTAGTAGCGGACTAGCGTCGTTCTACGAGCAGTACTTC. Encoded protein: CASSSGLASFYEQYF. The full variable domain, completed using reference TRBV19 and TRBJ2-7, is DGGITQSPKYLFRKEGQNVTLSCEQNLNHDAMYWYRQDPGQGLRLIYYSQIVNDFQKGDIAEGYSVSREKKESFPLTVTSAQKNPTAFYLCASSSGLASFYEQYFGPGTRLTVT.

The rearrangement links TRBV4-3 to TRBJ2-3; 7 nucleotides align to TRBD1. V was pared by 4 bases and J by 1 base, with 2 bases of the junction left unmatched. Germline lookup yields CDR1 LGHNA and CDR2 YSLEER. This CDR3 region has 14 residues. The CDR3 region has the DNA TGCGCCAGCAGCCTCGGACAGGGCACAGATACGCAGTATTTT. Translating it yields CASSLGQGTDTQYF.

This chain links TRBV6-6 with TRBJ2-7; perhaps D is TRBD1 or TRBD2 (5 bases each). The CDR3 runs to 13 residues. Deletions cut 2 bases from V and 4 bases from J, with 9 bases between. Looked up from germline, CDR1 is MNHNY and CDR2 is SVGAGI (reference sequence). In nucleotides, the CDR3 is TGTGCCAGCAGTTACCCGGGGCGATACGAGCAGTACTTC. Translated, it gives CASSYPGRYEQYF.

J is TRBJ1-1 and V is TRBV7-8; D is unresolved. The germline gives CDR1 SGHVS, CDR2 FQNEAQ. The CDR3 is 13 residues long. With 5 bases removed from V and 1 base from J, the gap between germline ends came to 8 bases. CDR3 sequence reads: CASSPRKNTEAFF. The DNA of the CDR3 is TGTGCCAGCAGCCCCAGAAAGAACACTGAAGCTTTCTTT.

The chain carries TRBV4-1 and TRBJ2-7; 10 bases fit TRBD2. Germline V gives CDR1 MGHRA, CDR2 YSYEKL. There are 15 residues in the CDR3. The V gene end was trimmed by 4 bases and the J gene end by 4 bases; junction bases not matched to a gene: 7. CDR3 DNA sequence: TGCGCCAGCAGCCCTATAGGTAGCGGGGGGTACGAGCAGTACTTC. Protein: CASSPIGSGGYEQYF.

The V and J genes are TRBV6-5 and TRBJ2-7, with 7 bases that match TRBD1. Trimming cost V 0 bases and J 0 bases; bases outside gene matches: 2. The CDR3 covers 15 residues. The germline V gene has CDR1 MNHEY and CDR2 SVGAGI. Here the CDR3 DNA reads TGTGCCAGCAGTTACTCGACAGGGATCTCCTACGAGCAGTACTTC. It translates to CASSYSTGISYEQYF.

This clone came up once. The chain joins TRBV29-1 to TRBJ2-7, with TRBD1 as a possible D gene (7 bases). The CDR3 contains 13 residues. Looked up from germline, CDR1 is SQVTM and CDR2 is ANQGSEA. Trimming cost V 4 bases and J 3 bases, with 13 bases left between them. CDR3 bases: TGCAGCGTTGTGTCAGGGGGGAACTACGAGCAGTACTTC. It specifies CSVVSGGNYEQYF.

V usage is TRBV9 and J usage is TRBJ2-5; possibly TRBD1 or TRBD2 for D (5 bases each). Trimming removed 2 bases from V and 2 bases from J, with 19 bases in between. The CDR3 runs 17 residues. Germline CDR1 reads SGDLS; CDR2 reads YYNGEE. CDR3 region: CASSVWGSAPSQETQYF. For the CDR3, the DNA is TGTGCCAGCAGCGTTTGGGGGAGCGCTCCGAGTCAAGAGACCCAGTACTTC. The full variable domain, completed using reference TRBV9 and TRBJ2-5, is DSGVTQTPKHLITATGQRVTLRCSPRSGDLSVYWYQQSLDQGLQFLIQYYNGEERAKGNILERFSAQQFPDLHSELNLSSLELGDSALYFCASSVWGSAPSQETQYFGPGTRLLVL.

The chain has TRBV28 and TRBJ2-7, with D tentatively TRBD2 (6 bases). The CDR3 extends over 15 amino acids. Trimming shortened V by 10 bases and J by 4 bases, and 23 bases separated the two germline ends. Germline values: CDR1 MDHEN, CDR2 SYDVKM. The CDR3 reads CATILSGTASYEQYF. The CDR3 region has the DNA TGTGCCACCATTTTGTCCGGGACTGCGAGTTACGAGCAGTACTTC. Based on the CDR3 plus reference TRBV28 and TRBJ2-7, the full variable domain is DVKVTQSSRYLVKRTGEKVFLECVQDMDHENMFWYRQDPGLGLRLIYFSYDVKMKEKGDIPEGYSVSREKKERFSLILESASTNQTSMYLCATILSGTASYEQYFGPGTRLTVT.

The chain employs TRBV30 and TRBJ2-7, with D perhaps TRBD1 or TRBD2 (8 bases each). The CDR3 extends over 16 amino acids. Germline V gene data show CDR1 as GTSNPN and CDR2 as SVGIG (reference sequence). The germline V and J ends were trimmed by 7 bases and 6 bases, with 28 bases remaining between them. In nucleotides, the CDR3 is TGTGCCTTTGACAGGGGAAGTGCGGGACTAGTTAGCGAGCAGTACTTC. Its translation is CAFDRGSAGLVSEQYF. The complete variable domain, with remaining parts taken from reference TRBV30 and TRBJ2-7, reads SQTIHQWPATLVQPVGSPLSLECTVEGTSNPNLYWYRQAAGRGLQLLFYSVGIGQISSEVPQNLSASRPQDRQFILSSKKLLLSDSGFYLCAFDRGSAGLVSEQYFGPGTRLTVT.

The chain recombines TRBV7-9 with TRBJ2-7; D gene unclear. Germline V gene sequence: CDR1 SEHNR, CDR2 FQNEAQ (reference sequence). The germline V and J ends were trimmed by 5 bases and 2 bases, with 13 bases remaining between them. The CDR3 runs to 14 residues. In nucleotides, the CDR3 is TGTGCCAGCAGCAGCCAAGAGAATACCTACGAGCAGTACTTC. It translates to CASSSQENTYEQYF.

The genes are TRBV30 and TRBJ2-7; D is undetermined. V was clipped by 3 bases and J by 1 base, with 7 bases between them. CDR3 length equals 12 residues. CDR1 is GTSNPN, CDR2 SVGIG, per germline (reference sequence). The CDR3 bases are TGTGCCTGGAGCGACCAATCCTACGAGCAGTACTTC. Encoded protein: CAWSDQSYEQYF.

Points on this clone: Other DNA sequences in the sample encode the same CDR3. J is TRBJ1-1 and V is TRBV20-1, with no clear D. This CDR3 comprises 11 residues. The ends were cut back, 3 bases at V and 4 bases at J, with 6 bases in the middle. Germline CDR1 DFQATT, CDR2 SNEGSKA (reference sequence). Written as DNA, the CDR3 is TGCAGTGCTAGGAGAGTCACTGAAGCTTTCTTT. Translated, it gives CSARRVTEAFF.

V gene TRBV11-1 combines with J gene TRBJ2-3, with a possible D match to TRBD1 (6 bases). Per the germline V gene, CDR1 is SGHAT and CDR2 is FQDESV (reference sequence). This CDR3 region has 18 residues. V lost 2 bases and J 1 base, leaving 19 bases between the germline ends. CDR3 nucleotide sequence: TGTGCCAGCAGCTTACCACGGTCAGCGGACAGCCGCACAGATACGCAGTATTTT. It codes for CASSLPRSADSRTDTQYF.

The chain is built from TRBV11-3 and TRBJ1-3, with D uncertain. The germline CDR1 and CDR2 sequences are SGHNT and YENEEA. The V end lost 3 bases, the J end lost 3 bases, and 6 bases lay between the germline ends. The CDR3 runs to 13 residues. As DNA, the CDR3 is TGTGCCAGCAGCTTGGGCTATGGAAACACCATATATTTT. Translating gives CASSLGYGNTIYF.

This chain connects TRBV27 to TRBJ1-2; 8 bases are a match to TRBD1. CDR3 size: 12 residues. Germline CDR1 reads MNHEY; CDR2 reads SMNVEV (reference sequence). The trim removed 5 bases at V and 6 bases at J, leaving 2 bases unmatched. CDR3 sequence: CASSPRGHGYTF. CDR3 nucleotide sequence: TGTGCCAGCAGTCCCAGGGGGCATGGCTACACCTTC.

This clone appeared a single time. J is TRBJ2-5 and V is TRBV7-2; 9 bases are a match to TRBD2. Unmatched junction bases numbered 8, after V lost 5 bases and J lost 1 base. CDR1 SGHTA and CDR2 FQGNSA come from the germline V gene. This CDR3 region has 16 residues. CDR3 sequence reads: CASSLHSGGFQETQYF. The CDR3 DNA reads TGTGCCAGCAGCCTCCATAGCGGGGGTTTCCAAGAGACCCAGTACTTC.

This clone is a singleton in its sample. The rearrangement joins TRBV5-6 to TRBJ2-7; 8 bases map to TRBD1. The junction had 6 bases not matched to a gene; V was cut back by 4 bases and J by 3 bases. This CDR3 contains 14 residues. Germline V CDR1 and CDR2: SGHDT, YYEEEE. The CDR3: CASSPRTGFYEQYF. CDR3 DNA sequence: TGTGCCAGCAGCCCACGGACAGGGTTCTACGAGCAGTACTTC.

This clone was seen only once. V is TRBV7-9 and J is TRBJ2-7; D is unclear. Deletions cut 5 bases from V and 2 bases from J, with 10 bases between. Germline CDR1 reads SEHNR; CDR2 reads FQNEAQ (reference sequence). The CDR3 sequence is 13 residues long. The CDR3 nucleotides are TGTGCCAGCAGCCCTATTTCGACCTACGAGCAGTACTTC. Protein: CASSPISTYEQYF.

CDR3 residues: CASSQGIGGHYGYTF. The CDR3 bases are TGCGCCAGCAGCCAAGGCATCGGAGGTCACTATGGCTACACCTTC. J is TRBJ1-2 and V is TRBV4-1; no firm D call. Germline values: CDR1 MGHRA, CDR2 YSYEKL. The CDR3 runs to 15 residues. The germline V and J ends were trimmed by 1 base and 3 bases, with 12 bases remaining between them.

Here the CDR3 reads CASSESPGQGRDEQYF. The CDR3, as DNA: TGCGCCAGCAGTGAGAGTCCCGGACAGGGAAGAGACGAGCAGTACTTC. The rearrangement uses TRBV10-1 and TRBJ2-7; TRBD1 matches at 8 bases. V gave up 2 bases and J gave up 5 bases; unmatched junction bases: 11. The CDR3 sequence is 16 residues long. Germline CDR1 is WNHNN and CDR2 is SYGVQD (reference sequence).

Comment on this clone: The same CDR3 also results from other DNA sequences found in this sample. The chain has TRBV4-3 and TRBJ2-2; TRBD1 is a possible D gene (6 bases). V was cut by 0 bases and J by 5 bases, with 10 bases left in between. CDR1 is LGHNA, CDR2 YSLEER, per germline. The CDR3 has 15 amino acids. CDR3 amino acids: CASSQDRGGTGELFF. In DNA, the CDR3 is TGCGCCAGCAGCCAAGACAGGGGTGGAACCGGGGAGCTGTTTTTT.

The chain couples TRBV4-3 to TRBJ2-1, with 12 bases fitting TRBD2. Germline V gene lookup returns CDR1 LGHNA and CDR2 YSLEER. The CDR3 length is 17 residues. Losses at the gene ends were 0 bases for V and 9 bases for J; bases not matched to a gene: 9. This CDR3 is CASSQDLTSGSRVEQFF. In DNA, the CDR3 is TGCGCCAGCAGCCAAGACCTGACTAGCGGGAGTAGGGTTGAGCAGTTCTTC.

This rearrangement joins TRBV18 to TRBJ1-1, with D uncertain. V was shortened by 4 bases and J by 1 base, with 4 bases between the two germline ends. In germline, CDR1 is KGHSH, CDR2 LQKENI. The CDR3 has 12 amino acids. CDR3 coding DNA: TGTGCCAGCTCACTAAAGAACACTGAAGCTTTCTTT. Translating it yields CASSLKNTEAFF. Full variable domain (missing parts from reference TRBV18 and TRBJ1-1): NAGVMQNPRHLVRRRGQEARLRCSPMKGHSHVYWYRQLPEEGLKFMVYLQKENIIDESGMPKERFSAEFPKEGPSILRIQQVVRGDSAAYFCASSLKNTEAFFGQGTRLTVV.

About this clone: The sample holds other DNA sequences that translate to the same CDR3. V is TRBV5-6 and J is TRBJ2-1; 7 nucleotides line up with TRBD2. The CDR3 extends over 12 amino acids. With V trimmed by 5 bases and J by 5 bases, 1 base remained unmatched. Germline CDR1 reads SGHDT; CDR2 reads YYEEEE. The CDR3 is CASRGGDNEQFF. The DNA of the CDR3 is TGTGCCAGCAGGGGAGGGGACAATGAGCAGTTCTTC.

The J gene is TRBJ2-7, the V gene TRBV6-5; D perhaps matches TRBD1 (5 bases). V gave up 7 bases and J gave up 2 bases, with 18 bases separating them. This CDR3 comprises 15 residues. Germline CDR1 is MNHEY and CDR2 is SVGAGI. CDR3 loop: CASNRRQGHTYEQYF. CDR3 DNA sequence: TGTGCCAGCAACAGGCGGCAGGGCCACACCTACGAGCAGTACTTC.

The chain recombines TRBV5-4 with TRBJ2-1; the match to TRBD1 covers 7 bases. Germline-derived CDR1 and CDR2 are SGHNT and YYREEE (reference sequence). V lost 2 bases to trimming and J lost 10 bases; unmatched junction nucleotides: 9. The CDR3 is made up of 14 amino acids. The CDR3 region has the DNA TGTGCCAGCAGCTTAACAGGGGCCTCAGGGGAGCAGTTCTTC. Amino acid sequence: CASSLTGASGEQFF.